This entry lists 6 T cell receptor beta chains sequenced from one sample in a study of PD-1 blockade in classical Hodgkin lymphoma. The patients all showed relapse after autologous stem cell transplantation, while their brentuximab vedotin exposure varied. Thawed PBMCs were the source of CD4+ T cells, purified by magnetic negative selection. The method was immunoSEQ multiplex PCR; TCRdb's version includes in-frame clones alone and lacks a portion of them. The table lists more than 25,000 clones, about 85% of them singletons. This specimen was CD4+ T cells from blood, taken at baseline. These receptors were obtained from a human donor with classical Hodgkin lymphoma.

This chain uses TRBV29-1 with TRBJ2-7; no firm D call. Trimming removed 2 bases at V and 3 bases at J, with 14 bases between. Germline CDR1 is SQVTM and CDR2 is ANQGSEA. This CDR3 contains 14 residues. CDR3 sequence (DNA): TGCAGCGTTGAACTAGGCGAATTCAACTACGAGCAGTACTTC. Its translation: CSVELGEFNYEQYF.

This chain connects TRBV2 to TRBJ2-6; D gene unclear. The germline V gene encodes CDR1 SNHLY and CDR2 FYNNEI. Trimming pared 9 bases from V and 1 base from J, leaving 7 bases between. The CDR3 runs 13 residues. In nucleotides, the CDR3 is TGTGCCAGTTCATGGTCTGGGGCCAACGTCCTGACTTTC. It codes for CASSWSGANVLTF.

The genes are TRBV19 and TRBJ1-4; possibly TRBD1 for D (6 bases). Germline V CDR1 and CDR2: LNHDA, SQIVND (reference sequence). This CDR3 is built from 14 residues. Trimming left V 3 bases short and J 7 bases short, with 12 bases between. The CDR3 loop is CASSIAGGGEKLFF. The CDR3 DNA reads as TGTGCCAGTAGTATCGCAGGAGGGGGTGAAAAACTGTTTTTT.

CDR3 loop: CSVRGLPSGNTIYF. The CDR3 nucleotides are TGCAGCGTCCGGGGTCTCCCCTCTGGAAACACCATATATTTT. The genes are TRBV29-1 and TRBJ1-3; D uncertain. V shed 6 bases and J shed 0 bases, with 12 bases lying between them. Germline V gives CDR1 SQVTM, CDR2 ANQGSEA. The CDR3 has 14 residues.

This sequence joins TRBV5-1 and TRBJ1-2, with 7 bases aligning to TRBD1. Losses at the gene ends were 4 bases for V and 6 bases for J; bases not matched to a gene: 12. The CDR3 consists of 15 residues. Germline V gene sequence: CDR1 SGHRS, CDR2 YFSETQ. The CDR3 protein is CASSHLTGAEDGYTF. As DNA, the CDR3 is TGCGCCAGCAGCCACTTAACAGGGGCGGAGGATGGCTACACCTTC.

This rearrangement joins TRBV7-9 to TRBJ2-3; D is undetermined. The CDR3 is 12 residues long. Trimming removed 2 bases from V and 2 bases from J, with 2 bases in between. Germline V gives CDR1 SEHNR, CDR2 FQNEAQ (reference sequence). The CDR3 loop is CASSLSTDTQYF. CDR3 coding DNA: TGTGCCAGCAGCTTATCCACAGATACGCAGTATTTT.